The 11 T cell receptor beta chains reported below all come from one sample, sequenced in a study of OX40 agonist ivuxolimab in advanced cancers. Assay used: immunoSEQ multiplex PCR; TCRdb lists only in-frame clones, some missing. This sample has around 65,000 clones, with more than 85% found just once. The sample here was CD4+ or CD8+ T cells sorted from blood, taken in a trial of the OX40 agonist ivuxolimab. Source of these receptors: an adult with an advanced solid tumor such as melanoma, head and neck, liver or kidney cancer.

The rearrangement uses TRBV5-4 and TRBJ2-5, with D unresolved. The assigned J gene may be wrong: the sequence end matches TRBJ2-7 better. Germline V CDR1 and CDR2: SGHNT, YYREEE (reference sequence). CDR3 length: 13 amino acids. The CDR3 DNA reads TGTGCCAGCAGCTTGGGAGTTTTCTACGAGCAGTACTTC. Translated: CASSLGVFYEQYF.

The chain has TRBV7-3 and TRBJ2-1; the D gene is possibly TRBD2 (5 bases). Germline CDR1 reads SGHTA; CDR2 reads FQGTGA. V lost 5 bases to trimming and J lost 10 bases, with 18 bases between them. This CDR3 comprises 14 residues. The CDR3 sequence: CASSLADPTGEQFF. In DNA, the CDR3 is TGTGCCAGCAGCCTCGCTGACCCGACGGGAGAGCAGTTCTTC. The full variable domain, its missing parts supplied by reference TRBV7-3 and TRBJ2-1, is GAGVSQTPSNKVTEKGKYVELRCDPISGHTALYWYRQSLGQGPEFLIYFQGTGAADDSGLPNDRFFAVRPEGSVSTLKIQRTERGDSAVYLCASSLADPTGEQFFGPGTRLTVL.

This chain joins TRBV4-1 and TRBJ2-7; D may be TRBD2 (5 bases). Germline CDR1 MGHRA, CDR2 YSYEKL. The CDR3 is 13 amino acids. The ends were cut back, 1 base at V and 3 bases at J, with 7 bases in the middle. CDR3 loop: CASSQGTVYEQYF. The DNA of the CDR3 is TGCGCCAGCAGCCAAGGGACTGTCTACGAGCAGTACTTC.

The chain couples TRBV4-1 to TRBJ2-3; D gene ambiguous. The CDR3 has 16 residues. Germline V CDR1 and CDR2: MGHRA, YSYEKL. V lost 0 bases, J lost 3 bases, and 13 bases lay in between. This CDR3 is CASSQDSPLGTDTQYF. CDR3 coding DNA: TGCGCCAGCAGCCAAGACAGCCCCTTGGGTACAGATACGCAGTATTTT.

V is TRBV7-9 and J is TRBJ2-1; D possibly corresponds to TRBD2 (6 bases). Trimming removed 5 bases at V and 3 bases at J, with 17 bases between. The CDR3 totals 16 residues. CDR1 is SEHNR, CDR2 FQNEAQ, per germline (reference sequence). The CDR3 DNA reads TGTGCCAGCAGCCCATCCGGGACTCCCTACTACAATGAGCAGTTCTTC. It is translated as CASSPSGTPYYNEQFF.

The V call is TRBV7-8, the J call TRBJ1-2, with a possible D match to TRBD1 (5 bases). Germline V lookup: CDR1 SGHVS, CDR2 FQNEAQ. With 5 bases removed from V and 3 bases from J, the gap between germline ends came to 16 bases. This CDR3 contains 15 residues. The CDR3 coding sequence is TGTGCCAGCAGCATCTCTGACAGTCCTTACTATGGCTACACCTTC. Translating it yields CASSISDSPYYGYTF.

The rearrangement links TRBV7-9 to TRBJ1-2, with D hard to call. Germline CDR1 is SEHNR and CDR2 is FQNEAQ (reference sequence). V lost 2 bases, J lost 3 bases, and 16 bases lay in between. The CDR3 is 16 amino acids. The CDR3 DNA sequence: TGTGCCAGCAGCTTAACAGACCGAGAGCATGACTATGGCTACACCTTC. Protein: CASSLTDREHDYGYTF.

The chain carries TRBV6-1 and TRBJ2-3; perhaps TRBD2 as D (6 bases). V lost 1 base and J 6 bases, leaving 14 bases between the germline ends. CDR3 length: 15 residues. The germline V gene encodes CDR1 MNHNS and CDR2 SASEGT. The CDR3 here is CASSEVGGIYDTQYF. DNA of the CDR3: TGTGCCAGCAGTGAAGTCGGGGGTATCTACGATACGCAGTATTTT.

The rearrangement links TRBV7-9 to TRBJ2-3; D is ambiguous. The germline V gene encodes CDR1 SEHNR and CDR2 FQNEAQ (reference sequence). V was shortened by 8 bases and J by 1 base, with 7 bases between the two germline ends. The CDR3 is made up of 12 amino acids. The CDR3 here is CASQSGTDTQYF. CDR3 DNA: TGTGCCAGCCAGTCGGGCACAGATACGCAGTATTTT.

The CDR3 sequence is CASSGVNTGELFF. The CDR3 DNA is TGTGCCAGCAGTGGAGTTAACACCGGGGAGCTGTTTTTT. The V call is TRBV25-1, the J call TRBJ2-2, with unresolved D. The CDR3 spans 13 residues. Germline CDR1 reads MGHDK; CDR2 reads SYGVNS. Trimming left V 4 bases short and J 2 bases short, with 5 bases between.

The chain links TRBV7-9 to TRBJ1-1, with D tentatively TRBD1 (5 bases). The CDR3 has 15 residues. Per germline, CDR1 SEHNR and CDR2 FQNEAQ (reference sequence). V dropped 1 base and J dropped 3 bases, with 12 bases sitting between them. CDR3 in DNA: TGTGCCAGCAGCTTAGAGGGTGGGGGGTACACTGAAGCTTTCTTT. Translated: CASSLEGGGYTEAFF. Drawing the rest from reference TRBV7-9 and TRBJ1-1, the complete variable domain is DTGVSQNPRHKITKRGQNVTFRCDPISEHNRLYWYRQTLGQGPEFLTYFQNEAQLEKSRLLSDRFSAERPKGSFSTLEIQRTEQGDSAMYLCASSLEGGGYTEAFFGQGTRLTVV.